Listed here is a single T cell receptor (beta chain). Its antigen is still unknown. There are no base qualities to consult, and no much larger clone falls within one base. The sample comes from a study of technical replicates of blood from a few donors listed by TCRdb under 2017. Inclusive of the bounding cysteine and phenylalanine, the CDR3 is 13 residues long. Only the CDR3 DNA stays, 39 bases, in frame from base 1. From the germline V gene, CDR1 is SGDLS and CDR2 is YYNGEE. V is cut by 0 bases and J by 3 bases, and the space between the germline ends is 7 bases. The library was produced with the immunoSEQ multiplex PCR assay. Not all clones reach the TCRdb copy of this immuneACCESS table, which keeps in-frame sequences only. Checked studies attribute under half of the gap to unresolved V genes and leave the rest unexplained. The sample profile shows fewer than 70,000 clones; roughly 92% of them were found once. Jointly, the top ten make up approximately 0.22% of the sample.

The TCR was taken from a human donor in good health. The chain joins TRBV9 to TRBJ2-7; a weak D assignment points to TRBD2 (5 bases agree). The sequenced sample consisted of T cells isolated from PBMCs. The bases read TGTGCCAGCAGCGTAGTCGAGGGCTACGAGCAGTACTTC. This gives the protein CASSVVEGYEQYF.